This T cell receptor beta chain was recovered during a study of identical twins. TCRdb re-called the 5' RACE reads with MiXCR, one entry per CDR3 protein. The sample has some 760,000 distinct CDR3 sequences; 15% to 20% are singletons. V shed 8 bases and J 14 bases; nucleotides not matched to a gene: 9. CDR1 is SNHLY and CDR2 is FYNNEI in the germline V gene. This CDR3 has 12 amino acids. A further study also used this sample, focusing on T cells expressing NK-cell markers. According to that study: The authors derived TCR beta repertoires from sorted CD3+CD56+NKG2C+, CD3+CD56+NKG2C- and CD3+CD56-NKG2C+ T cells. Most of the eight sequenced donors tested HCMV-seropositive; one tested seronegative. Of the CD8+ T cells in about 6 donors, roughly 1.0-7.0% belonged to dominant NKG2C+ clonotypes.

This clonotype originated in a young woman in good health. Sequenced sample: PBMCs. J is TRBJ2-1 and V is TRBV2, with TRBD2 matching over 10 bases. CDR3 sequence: CASLDPSGGEFF. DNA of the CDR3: TGTGCCAGCCTAGACCCCAGCGGGGGGGAGTTCTTC.